These T cell receptor beta chains were read from a single sample in a study of T cell responses to AZD1222 COVID-19 vaccine. The assay was immunoSEQ multiplex PCR, and TCRdb's table has in-frame clones only and misses some. The profile shows 80,000 or so clones, about 90% of them singletons. Sample: peripheral blood, taken on day 0 of AZD1222 vaccination. The source of these receptors is an adult in good health. CDR3s include the opening cysteine and the closing phenylalanine or tryptophan. Each record gives: V gene, J gene, CDR3 protein.

>TRBV7-8|TRBJ1-2
CASSPVVYGYTF
>TRBV4-2|TRBJ2-2
CASSPSLPGLATNTGELFF
>TRBV7-3|TRBJ2-1
CASSLKVGLPYNEQFF
>TRBV11-2|TRBJ2-1
CASSLGQGPYNEQFF
>TRBV3-1/TRBV3-2|TRBJ2-7
CASSQEGTRKNF
>TRBV5-1|TRBJ2-2
CASSLGTQGTGELFF
>TRBV18|TRBJ1-5
CASSPQTGGNQPQHF
>TRBV6-1|TRBJ1-1
CASSERRAEAFF
>TRBV5-1|TRBJ1-4
CASSLAGGGTGTEKLFF
>TRBV5-6|TRBJ2-1
CASSLARLAGHNEQFF
>TRBV4-3|TRBJ1-1
CASSQGPPGEGTEAFF
>TRBV6-1|TRBJ1-6
CASSEAGAGSPLHF
>TRBV29-1|TRBJ1-2
CSVEGQGGHGYTF
>TRBV6-2/TRBV6-3|TRBJ1-1
CASSYQGMNTEAFF
>TRBV19|TRBJ1-1
CASTTITRDKTEAFF
>TRBV19|TRBJ1-1
CASSLRRGLNTEAFF
>TRBV7-8|TRBJ1-5
CASSLSRGKASQPQHF
>TRBV2|TRBJ1-6
CASSTDGSSYNSPLHF
>TRBV7-2|TRBJ1-2
CASSLGRGVYGYTF
>TRBV7-9|TRBJ2-7
CASQPRDSPTYEQYF
>TRBV2|TRBJ2-3
CASSAAQVTDTQYF
>TRBV7-2|TRBJ1-1
CASSLTRNTEAFF
>TRBV18|TRBJ2-7
CASSPSAAGVTYEQYF
>TRBV19|TRBJ2-1
CASRREGASGREYEQFF
>TRBV4-3|TRBJ1-6
CASSQDGGARDYNSPLHF
>TRBV5-6|TRBJ1-4
CASSFVREKLFF
>TRBV30|TRBJ2-3
CARAGTSGSSTDTQYF
>TRBV7-9|TRBJ2-7
CASSLGGTGGWEQYF
>TRBV3-1/TRBV3-2|TRBJ1-1
CASSSQGGTEAFF
>TRBV14|TRBJ1-2
CASSPVNYGYTF
>TRBV5-8|TRBJ2-1
CASSLFRAGASYNEQFF
>TRBV7-9|TRBJ2-7
CASSLARQGSIYSYEQYF
>TRBV11-3|TRBJ2-1
CASSLVGETKQFF
>TRBV10-3|TRBJ1-1
CAINKGQGDSEAFF
>TRBV7-3|TRBJ2-3
CASSHRGTDTQYF
>TRBV12-3/TRBV12-4|TRBJ2-7
CASSLGRGNEQYF
>TRBV6-5|TRBJ1-2
CASSRSGRRYYGYTF